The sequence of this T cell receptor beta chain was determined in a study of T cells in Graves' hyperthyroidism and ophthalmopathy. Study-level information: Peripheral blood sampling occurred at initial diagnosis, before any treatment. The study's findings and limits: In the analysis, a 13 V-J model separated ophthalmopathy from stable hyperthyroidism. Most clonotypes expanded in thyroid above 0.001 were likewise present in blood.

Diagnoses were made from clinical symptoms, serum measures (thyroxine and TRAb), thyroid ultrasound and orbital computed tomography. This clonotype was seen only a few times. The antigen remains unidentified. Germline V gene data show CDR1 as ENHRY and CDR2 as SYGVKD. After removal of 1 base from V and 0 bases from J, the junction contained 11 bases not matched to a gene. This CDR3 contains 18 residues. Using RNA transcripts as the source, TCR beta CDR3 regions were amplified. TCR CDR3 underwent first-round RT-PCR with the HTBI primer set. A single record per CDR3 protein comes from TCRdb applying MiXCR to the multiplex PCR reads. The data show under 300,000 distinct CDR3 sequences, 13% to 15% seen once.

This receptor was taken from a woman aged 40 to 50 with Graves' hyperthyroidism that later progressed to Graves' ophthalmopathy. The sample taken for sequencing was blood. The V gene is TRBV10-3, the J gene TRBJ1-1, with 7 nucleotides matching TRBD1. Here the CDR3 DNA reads TGTGCCATCAGTGAGTTTGACAGGGAGGGTCCCATGAACACTGAAGCTTTCTTT. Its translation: CAISEFDREGPMNTEAFF.